The present T cell receptor (beta chain) was sequenced within a study of T cell responses to AZD1222 COVID-19 vaccine. V lost 7 bases and J 5 bases, leaving 13 bases between the germline ends. The germline V gene encodes CDR1 SGDLS and CDR2 YYNGEE. This CDR3 region has 13 residues. Some clones are missing from TCRdb's copy, which holds only in-frame ones; the method was immunoSEQ multiplex PCR. The sample records 100,000 to 150,000 clones, around 89% being singletons. The genes are TRBV9 and TRBJ1-5; D unclear. The clonotype comes from an adult in good health. Sequenced material: peripheral blood, taken on day 0 of AZD1222 vaccination. The CDR3 is CASGYPQDQPQHF. The CDR3 coding sequence is TGTGCCAGCGGCTATCCTCAAGATCAGCCCCAGCATTTT. The entire variable domain, with the rest obtained from reference TRBV9 and TRBJ1-5, is as follows: DSGVTQTPKHLITATGQRVTLRCSPRSGDLSVYWYQQSLDQGLQFLIQYYNGEERAKGNILERFSAQQFPDLHSELNLSSLELGDSALYFCASGYPQDQPQHFGDGTRLSIL.